The T cell receptor (beta chain) under discussion was sequenced for a study of cytomegalovirus exposure and HLA in healthy donors. Study as a whole: Among the roughly 430 genotyped donors, about 81% were placed in the Caucasian-associated ancestry cluster. Study-wide points: Per a prior analysis, the majority of TCR beta V segments were productive roughly 90% or roughly 30% of the time. The dataset shows that most TCR sequences were rare, while some public TCRs occurred in many donors. Fewer than 20,000 TCR beta sequences were associated with HLA alleles at 0.05 false discovery rate in a later analysis.

A remark on this clone: The antigen remains unidentified.

Germline-derived CDR1 and CDR2 are SGDLS and YYNGEE. V lost 2 bases to trimming and J lost 0 bases, with 6 bases between them. The CDR3 sequence is 15 residues long. Researchers ran the PCR with 60 Vbeta and 13 Jbeta primers. Generated by immunoSEQ multiplex PCR, the TCRdb table keeps only in-frame clones and is missing some. This listing includes over 120,000 clones. The TCR was taken from a male donor in good health and CMV-seronegative. This rearrangement joins TRBV9 to TRBJ2-6; D is uncertain. The material sequenced was PBMCs. This CDR3 reads CASSVTDSGANVLTF. CDR3 nucleotides: TGTGCCAGCAGCGTTACAGACTCTGGGGCCAACGTCCTGACTTTC.